This entry lists 8 T cell receptor beta chains sequenced from one sample in a study of CD8 T cells in Susac syndrome. It was with random hexamers that roughly 0.5 to 1 ug RNA was reverse transcribed. Via MiXCR, TCRdb re-called the immunoSEQ multiplex PCR reads, giving one row per CDR3 protein. The repertoire consists of approximately 270,000 distinct CDR3 sequences, with 85% to 95% occurring once and the leading ten covering approximately 0.072%. The sequencing input was CD4+ T cells from PBMCs. All receptors come from a human donor with multiple sclerosis.

The rearrangement uses TRBV6-2 or TRBV6-3 and TRBJ1-2; D gene unclear. The V end lost 2 bases, the J end lost 0 bases, and 7 bases lay between the germline ends. CDR3 length: 14 amino acids. Germline-derived CDR1 and CDR2 are MNHEY and SVGEGT. The CDR3 region is CASSYGLTNYGYTF. In nucleotides, the CDR3 is TGTGCCAGCAGTTACGGCTTGACTAACTATGGCTACACCTTC.

This clonotype was recorded once. The gene calls are TRBV5-4 and TRBJ1-2, with 10 bases lining up with TRBD1. CDR3 length: 14 residues. The V and J ends lost 5 bases and 4 bases, in that order; junction bases with no gene match: 5. Germline V gene lookup returns CDR1 SGHNT and CDR2 YYREEE (reference sequence). CDR3 nucleotide sequence: TGTGCCAGCAGACCCGGACAGGGGGGCTATGGCTACACCTTC. Its protein product is CASRPGQGGYGYTF. Complete variable domain (other parts from reference TRBV5-4 and TRBJ1-2): ETGVTQSPTHLIKTRGQQVTLRCSSQSGHNTVSWYQQALGQGPQFIFQYYREEENGRGNFPPRFSGLQFPNYSSELNVNALELDDSALYLCASRPGQGGYGYTFGSGTRLTVV.

The chain uses TRBV29-1 and TRBJ2-5; D is undetermined. The CDR3 spans 17 residues. V was pared by 6 bases and J by 1 base, with 24 bases between. Germline V gene lookup returns CDR1 SQVTM and CDR2 ANQGSEA. DNA of the CDR3: TGCAGCGTCCCAACGACCTCCTCGCAACGGGCCCAAGAGACCCAGTACTTC. It encodes CSVPTTSSQRAQETQYF.

This clonotype was seen a handful of times. V gene TRBV7-2 combines with J gene TRBJ2-2; 9 bases are a match to TRBD2. Trimming at V came to 4 bases and at J to 1 base, leaving 7 bases not matched to a gene. This CDR3 region has 17 residues. Germline CDR1 and CDR2: SGHTA and FQGNSA. The CDR3: CASSSSLAGLNTGELFF. CDR3 sequence (DNA): TGTGCCAGCAGCTCCTCTCTAGCGGGGTTGAACACCGGGGAGCTGTTTTTT.

V and J are TRBV19 and TRBJ1-1, with 7 nucleotides matching TRBD1. Per the germline V gene, CDR1 is LNHDA and CDR2 is SQIVND (reference sequence). The J segment lost 3 bases and the V segment lost 5 bases, leaving 9 bases of the junction unmatched. There are 15 residues in the CDR3. The CDR3: CASSLQQGIDTEAFF. CDR3 in DNA: TGTGCCAGTAGTCTCCAACAGGGGATTGACACTGAAGCTTTCTTT.

The rearrangement joins TRBV13 to TRBJ2-2; 14 bases match TRBD2. CDR1 is PRHDT and CDR2 is FYEKMQ in the germline V gene (reference sequence). The CDR3 has 19 residues. With 5 bases clipped from V and 4 bases from J, the junction kept 12 bases outside the gene matches. The CDR3 nucleotides are TGTGCCAGCAGCACGACTAGCGGGAGGGCCCTACGGGGCACCGGGGAGCTGTTTTTT. It translates to CASSTTSGRALRGTGELFF. Filled out from reference TRBV13 and TRBJ2-2, the complete variable domain reads AAGVIQSPRHLIKEKRETATLKCYPIPRHDTVYWYQQGPGQDPQFLISFYEKMQSDKGSIPDRFSAQQFSDYHSELNMSSLELGDSALYFCASSTTSGRALRGTGELFFGEGSRLTVL.

This sequence joins TRBV6-1 and TRBJ1-1; D may be TRBD1 (6 bases). Germline values: CDR1 MNHNS, CDR2 SASEGT. Between the trimmed V and J ends, which lost 5 bases and 3 bases, there was a span of 10 bases. CDR3 length equals 13 residues. This chain's CDR3 is CASSTGSDTEAFF. The CDR3 coding sequence is TGTGCCAGCAGTACAGGGAGCGACACTGAAGCTTTCTTT.

The chain carries TRBV7-9 and TRBJ2-5; the D is unclear. The CDR3 spans 13 residues. V shed 2 bases and J shed 2 bases, with 6 bases lying between them. Per germline, CDR1 SEHNR and CDR2 FQNEAQ (reference sequence). CDR3 loop: CASSLPPQETQYF. The CDR3, as DNA: TGTGCCAGCAGCTTACCCCCTCAAGAGACCCAGTACTTC.